This TCR beta chain was captured by sequencing in a study of blood T cell repertoires in COVID-19. Overall study context: Sites in the United States, Italy and Spain provided acute and convalescent COVID-19 samples. PBMCs, B-cell-depleted T cells, or T cells were the source of the cDNA or gDNA that made up the material.

The germline CDR1 and CDR2 sequences are LNHDA and SQIVND (reference sequence). This CDR3 contains 13 residues. V gave up 2 bases and J gave up 1 base, with 5 bases separating them. The method was immunoSEQ multiplex PCR; TCRdb's version includes in-frame clones alone and lacks a portion of them. The top ten clones hold about 9.4% of a sample with approximately 200,000 clones, more than 80% of them seen once. The TCR was taken from an elderly woman with acute or convalescent COVID-19. This chain uses TRBV19 with TRBJ1-2; a weak D match, TRBD1 (5 bases). The sequencing sample was made of peripheral blood. CDR3 sequence: CASSIQGNYGYTF. Written as DNA, the CDR3 is TGTGCCAGTAGTATACAGGGTAACTATGGCTACACCTTC.